This T cell receptor beta chain appears in the sequencing data of a study of post-analysis software for immune sequencing data. Study-level points and caveats: There was significantly lower normalized Chao1 diversity in multiple sclerosis patients than in controls.

Researchers reported that TCR beta cDNA libraries carried unique molecular identifiers. Each sample of 1 to 10 million input T cells yielded roughly 0.5 million cDNA molecules, so each molecule approximated one T cell. TCRdb reprocessed the PCR reads via MiXCR and lists one record per CDR3 protein. The data show about 460,000 distinct CDR3 sequences, under 55% seen once. About this clonotype: Its antigen is currently unknown.

Sequenced material: blood. The sequence derives from a girl between 5 and 17 years old with multiple sclerosis.

The CDR3 spells CASSLVGVVIPFF. CDR3 coding DNA: TGTGCCAGCAGCTTAGTTGGGGTGGTAATTCCGTTCTTC. J is TRBJ2-1 and V is TRBV11-2; D is unresolved. The CDR3 consists of 13 residues. V lost 1 base to trimming and J lost 15 bases, with 16 bases between them. The germline gives CDR1 SGHAT, CDR2 FQNNGV. The full variable domain, in which reference TRBV11-2 and TRBJ2-1 provide the parts outside the CDR3, is EAGVAQSPRYKIIEKRQSVAFWCNPISGHATLYWYQQILGQGPKLLIQFQNNGVVDDSQLPKDRFSAERLKGVDSTLKIQPAKLEDSAVYLCASSLVGVVIPFFGPGTRLTVL.